A selection of T cell receptor beta chains follows, all from one sample in a study of blood T cell repertoires in COVID-19. Assay: immunoSEQ multiplex PCR; the TCRdb copy retains only in-frame clones and omits some. The sample has about 62,000 clones, roughly 71% seen once. The sequencing sample was made of peripheral blood. These receptors were taken from a woman between 50 and 59 years old with active or convalescent COVID-19. The CDR3 runs from the conserved cysteine through the conserved F or W. A D gene is named only where the DNA matches it firmly. Expanded clones get a size class; other rows say once, few or many, or leave the size out.

J gene: TRBJ2-7; clone size: NA; V gene: TRBV27; D gene: NA; CDR3 protein: CASSLYGGGSYEQYF; CDR3 DNA: TGTGCCAGCAGTTTATACGGGGGAGGCTCCTACGAGCAGTACTTC
J gene: TRBJ2-2; clone size: NA; V gene: TRBV24-1; D gene: TRBD1; CDR3 protein: CATSDSTGTEELFF; CDR3 DNA: TGTGCCACCAGTGATTCTACCGGGACAGAGGAGCTGTTTTTT
J gene: TRBJ2-7; clone size: few; V gene: TRBV28; D gene: NA; CDR3 protein: CASMSGVSYEQYF; CDR3 DNA: TGTGCCAGCATGTCGGGTGTTTCCTACGAGCAGTACTTC
J gene: TRBJ1-2; clone size: NA; V gene: TRBV6-4; D gene: NA; CDR3 protein: CASSIRAGYGYTF; CDR3 DNA: TGTGCCAGCAGTATCAGGGCCGGCTATGGCTACACCTTC
J gene: TRBJ2-1; clone size: NA; V gene: TRBV30; D gene: TRBD2; CDR3 protein: CAWSETAGGYNEQFF; CDR3 DNA: TGTGCCTGGAGTGAAACGGCGGGAGGTTACAATGAGCAGTTCTTC
J gene: TRBJ2-7; clone size: NA; V gene: TRBV3-1/TRBV3-2; D gene: TRBD2; CDR3 protein: CASSRTSGTVEQYF; CDR3 DNA: TGTGCCAGCAGCCGGACTAGCGGGACGGTCGAGCAGTACTTC
J gene: TRBJ1-1; clone size: NA; V gene: TRBV7-9; D gene: NA; CDR3 protein: CASSLAAQNTEAFF; CDR3 DNA: TGTGCCAGCAGCTTAGCGGCCCAGAACACTGAAGCTTTCTTT
J gene: TRBJ2-1; clone size: NA; V gene: TRBV4-3; D gene: TRBD2; CDR3 protein: CASSQDPGLGINEQFF; CDR3 DNA: TGCGCCAGCAGCCAAGATCCGGGACTAGGGATCAATGAGCAGTTCTTC
J gene: TRBJ2-1; clone size: NA; V gene: TRBV6-5; D gene: TRBD2; CDR3 protein: CASSYSASGRSNEQFF; CDR3 DNA: TGTGCCAGCAGTTACTCTGCCAGCGGGAGATCTAATGAGCAGTTCTTC
J gene: TRBJ2-3; clone size: few; V gene: TRBV6-5; D gene: NA; CDR3 protein: CASSLQVPSTDTQYF; CDR3 DNA: TGTGCCAGCAGTTTACAGGTCCCTAGCACAGATACGCAGTATTTT
J gene: TRBJ1-1; clone size: NA; V gene: TRBV7-3; D gene: NA; CDR3 protein: CASSSIGGSTEAFF; CDR3 DNA: TGTGCCAGCAGCTCCATAGGGGGTAGCACTGAAGCTTTCTTT
J gene: TRBJ1-2; clone size: once; V gene: TRBV30; D gene: NA; CDR3 protein: CAWSVRGDGYTF; CDR3 DNA: TGTGCCTGGAGTGTACGGGGGGATGGCTACACCTTC
J gene: TRBJ1-2; clone size: once; V gene: TRBV2; D gene: NA; CDR3 protein: CASTIQGNYGYTF; CDR3 DNA: TGTGCCAGCACCATCCAGGGGAACTATGGCTACACCTTC
J gene: TRBJ1-3; clone size: NA; V gene: TRBV15; D gene: NA; CDR3 protein: CATSREGTISGNTIYF; CDR3 DNA: TGTGCCACCAGCAGAGAGGGGACAATCTCTGGAAACACCATATATTTT
J gene: TRBJ1-4; clone size: NA; V gene: TRBV23-1; D gene: NA; CDR3 protein: CASSQSGGVGNEKLFF; CDR3 DNA: TGCGCCAGCAGTCAATCGGGGGGGGTCGGAAATGAAAAACTGTTTTTT
J gene: TRBJ2-3; clone size: NA; V gene: TRBV9; D gene: TRBD2; CDR3 protein: CASSVGTSGGEDTQYF; CDR3 DNA: TGTGCCAGCAGCGTTGGGACTAGCGGGGGGGAAGATACGCAGTATTTT
J gene: TRBJ2-2; clone size: NA; V gene: TRBV19; D gene: TRBD2; CDR3 protein: CASSLGRGGELFF; CDR3 DNA: TGTGCCAGTAGTCTCGGGAGGGGAGGGGAGCTGTTTTTT
J gene: TRBJ1-5; clone size: once; V gene: TRBV29-1; D gene: NA; CDR3 protein: CSVRLQGQPQHF; CDR3 DNA: TGCAGCGTTCGGCTCCAGGGCCAGCCCCAGCATTTT
J gene: TRBJ2-7; clone size: NA; V gene: TRBV7-2; D gene: TRBD1; CDR3 protein: CASSLEGQGPYEQYF; CDR3 DNA: TGTGCCAGCAGCTTAGAGGGACAGGGCCCCTACGAGCAGTACTTC
J gene: TRBJ1-5; clone size: NA; V gene: TRBV28; D gene: NA; CDR3 protein: CASSLGLGNQPQHF; CDR3 DNA: TGTGCCAGCAGTTTGGGGCTTGGCAATCAGCCCCAGCATTTT
J gene: TRBJ2-1; clone size: NA; V gene: TRBV6-2/TRBV6-3; D gene: TRBD2; CDR3 protein: CASSKPGLAGGPNEQFF; CDR3 DNA: TGTGCCAGCAGTAAACCGGGACTAGCGGGAGGTCCCAATGAGCAGTTCTTC
J gene: TRBJ1-1; clone size: NA; V gene: TRBV6-5; D gene: NA; CDR3 protein: CASSYLPGTEAFF; CDR3 DNA: TGTGCCAGCAGTTATCTTCCCGGGACTGAAGCTTTCTTT
J gene: TRBJ2-7; clone size: few; V gene: TRBV5-1; D gene: NA; CDR3 protein: CASSLATEGRLEQYF; CDR3 DNA: TGCGCCAGCAGCTTGGCTACGGAGGGGCGCCTCGAGCAGTACTTC
J gene: TRBJ2-5; clone size: few; V gene: TRBV5-4; D gene: TRBD1; CDR3 protein: CASSFAGQGGETQYF; CDR3 DNA: TGTGCCAGCAGCTTTGCGGGACAGGGGGGAGAGACCCAGTACTTC
J gene: TRBJ1-1; clone size: once; V gene: TRBV13; D gene: TRBD1; CDR3 protein: CASKSTGGANTEAFF; CDR3 DNA: TGTGCCAGCAAGTCGACAGGGGGGGCGAACACTGAAGCTTTCTTT
J gene: TRBJ1-4; clone size: NA; V gene: TRBV9; D gene: NA; CDR3 protein: CASSPVGGPAEKLFF; CDR3 DNA: TGTGCCAGCAGCCCCGTGGGGGGGCCAGCTGAAAAACTGTTTTTT
J gene: TRBJ2-7; clone size: NA; V gene: TRBV2; D gene: TRBD2; CDR3 protein: CASTQEGTSKYEQYF; CDR3 DNA: TGTGCCAGCACCCAGGAAGGGACTAGTAAGTACGAGCAGTACTTC
J gene: TRBJ2-2; clone size: few; V gene: TRBV7-9; D gene: NA; CDR3 protein: CASSSPPGSLRTGELFF; CDR3 DNA: TGTGCCAGCAGTTCCCCCCCAGGCTCATTAAGGACCGGGGAGCTGTTTTTT